Presented here are 17 T cell receptor beta chains from one specimen sequenced in a study of CD8 T cells in ankylosing spondylitis. Whole-study results and caveats: A TCR beta motif of eight or nine highly homologous variants seemed to mark ankylosing spondylitis blood.

What these receptors recognize is not known. TCRdb reanalysed the 5' RACE reads using MiXCR and keeps one entry per CDR3 protein. The sample lists 750,000 to 850,000 distinct CDR3 sequences, about 10% seen once, with around 0.51% in the top ten. Sequenced sample: blood, either unsorted or a sorted T cell fraction (not recorded which). The source of these receptors is a male donor with ankylosing spondylitis.

This clonotype appeared a few times. The rearrangement links TRBV6-1 to TRBJ2-5, with 7 bases lining up with TRBD1. The germline V gene encodes CDR1 MNHNS and CDR2 SASEGT. V was pared by 6 bases and J by 5 bases, with 3 bases of the junction left unmatched. The CDR3 is 12 residues long. The CDR3 bases are TGTGCCAGCAGAAGGGACAGCGAGACCCAGTACTTC. It encodes CASRRDSETQYF.

The sample holds one count of this clonotype. One end of the junction is discordant with germline, which a read error may explain. This chain joins TRBV20-1 and TRBJ2-7, with D tentatively TRBD2 (6 bases). CDR3 length: 17 residues. Germline CDR1 is DFQATT and CDR2 is SNEGSKA (reference sequence). CDR3 nucleotides: TGCTGTGCTAGAGATCTTCGGGGCGTGGGGGGTGTGGTAGGGCAGTACTTC. This gives the protein CCARDLRGVGGVVGQYF.

This clonotype was seen ten or more times. V and J are TRBV20-1 and TRBJ2-5, with TRBD1 identical over 7 bases. The germline gives CDR1 DFQATT, CDR2 SNEGSKA (reference sequence). CDR3 length: 13 amino acids. J was trimmed by 2 bases and V by 5 bases; bases with no gene match: 5. The CDR3 is CSARGTAQETQYF. The DNA for the CDR3 is TGCAGTGCTCGAGGGACAGCACAAGAGACCCAGTACTTC.

This clonotype was observed a few times. The chain has TRBV28 and TRBJ2-3; no reliable D call. Between the trimmed V and J ends, which lost 2 bases and 6 bases, there was a span of 9 bases. Germline CDR1 reads MDHEN; CDR2 reads SYDVKM. The CDR3 has 13 amino acids. CDR3 sequence reads: CASSLRLMDTQYF. CDR3 nucleotide sequence: TGTGCCAGCAGTTTAAGGCTCATGGATACGCAGTATTTT.

This clonotype occurred many times. The chain couples TRBV6-1 to TRBJ1-1; D gene ambiguous. V lost 11 bases and J 2 bases, leaving 12 bases between the germline ends. This CDR3 is built from 12 residues. Germline CDR1 MNHNS, CDR2 SASEGT. The CDR3 protein is CAVRTVNTEAFF. The DNA for the CDR3 is TGTGCCGTTCGGACGGTAAACACTGAAGCTTTCTTT.

V is TRBV7-6 and J is TRBJ2-7, with D possibly being TRBD2 (5 bases). This CDR3 comprises 16 residues. With 1 base removed from V and 0 bases from J, the gap between germline ends came to 13 bases. CDR1 and CDR2 (germline): SGHVS, FNYEAQ. The CDR3 nucleotides read TGTGCCAGCAGCTTAGTCGCGGCGGGCTCCTCCTACGAGCAGTACTTC. Encoded protein: CASSLVAAGSSYEQYF.

At least ten counts were recorded for this clonotype. This sequence joins TRBV5-5 and TRBJ2-7, with D possibly TRBD1 on 5 matching bases. Trimming pared 4 bases from V and 6 bases from J, leaving 20 bases between. In germline, CDR1 is SGHKS, CDR2 YYEKEE (reference sequence). The CDR3 runs 15 residues. The CDR3 sequence: CASSAHHVGALEQYF. Written as DNA, the CDR3 is TGTGCCAGCAGCGCGCACCACGTAGGGGCTCTCGAGCAGTACTTC. Complete variable domain (other parts from reference TRBV5-5 and TRBJ2-7): DAGVTQSPTHLIKTRGQQVTLRCSPISGHKSVSWYQQVLGQGPQFIFQYYEKEERGRGNFPDRFSARQFPNYSSELNVNALLLGDSALYLCASSAHHVGALEQYFGPGTRLTVT.

The chain links TRBV5-5 to TRBJ2-3; unclear D gene. CDR1 SGHKS and CDR2 YYEKEE come from the germline V gene (reference sequence). V was clipped by 5 bases and J by 2 bases, with 12 bases between them. The CDR3 runs 14 residues. In nucleotides, the CDR3 is TGTGCCAGCAGACTCTCCTGGTTCACAGATACGCAGTATTTT. Protein product: CASRLSWFTDTQYF.

The CDR3 spells CSASFQRQYF. The CDR3 DNA follows: TGCAGTGCTAGTTTCCAGCGGCAGTACTTC. This chain connects TRBV20-1 to TRBJ2-7; D remains unclear. Germline CDR1 DFQATT, CDR2 SNEGSKA (reference sequence). The CDR3 spans 10 residues. The V end lost 3 bases, the J end lost 9 bases, and 9 bases lay between the germline ends.

The chain employs TRBV7-2 and TRBJ2-1; D is undetermined. With 3 bases removed from V and 6 bases from J, the gap between germline ends came to 9 bases. CDR1 and CDR2 from the germline V gene are SGHTA and FQGNSA. There are 13 residues in the CDR3. CDR3 sequence: CASSFYGFNEQFF. The CDR3 DNA reads as TGTGCCAGCAGCTTTTACGGGTTCAATGAGCAGTTCTTC.

This chain links TRBV7-2 with TRBJ2-5; no definite D call. Trimming pared 0 bases from V and 1 base from J, leaving 6 bases between. In germline, CDR1 is SGHTA, CDR2 FQGNSA. The CDR3 is 14 residues long. The CDR3 is CASSLARTQETQYF. For the CDR3, the DNA is TGTGCCAGCAGCTTAGCTCGCACCCAAGAGACCCAGTACTTC.

The table lists this clonotype with many counts. The chain employs TRBV6-2 or TRBV6-3 and TRBJ1-5; D not resolved. Germline lookup yields CDR1 MNHEY and CDR2 SVGEGT. V was pared by 5 bases and J by 5 bases, with 7 bases between. This CDR3 is 12 amino acids long. Here the CDR3 DNA reads TGTGCCAGCAGTGCGAGGGATCAGCCCCAGCATTTT. Protein: CASSARDQPQHF.

The CDR3 DNA reads as TGTGCCAGTCAGGGGCTAATTGGAAACACCATATATTTT. Its translation is CASQGLIGNTIYF. This chain connects TRBV28 to TRBJ1-3; TRBD1 might be the D (6 bases). V lost 9 bases and J 3 bases, leaving 12 bases between the germline ends. The V gene's germline CDR1 is MDHEN and CDR2 SYDVKM. The CDR3 runs to 13 residues.

This clonotype was detected ten times or more. The chain is built from TRBV12-3 or TRBV12-4 and TRBJ1-1, with TRBD1 as a possible D gene (6 bases). CDR3 length: 14 residues. V lost 3 bases and J lost 5, with 13 bases in between. CDR3 in DNA: TGTGCCAGCAGTTTCGTACAGGGAGGGACTGAAGCTTTCTTT. This encodes CASSFVQGGTEAFF.

This clonotype was seen more than once but under ten times. The chain has TRBV28 and TRBJ1-2; D not resolved. The ends were cut back, 2 bases at V and 8 bases at J, with 9 bases in the middle. The CDR3 runs 12 residues. CDR1 is MDHEN, CDR2 SYDVKM, per germline. CDR3 DNA sequence: TGTGCCAGCAGTTTACCCTGGTGGGGCTACACCTTC. This sequence encodes CASSLPWWGYTF.

The rearrangement links TRBV2 to TRBJ2-6, with D possibly TRBD2 on 5 matching bases. V was shortened by 3 bases and J by 2 bases, with 8 bases between the two germline ends. Germline V CDR1 and CDR2: SNHLY, FYNNEI. This CDR3 has 15 residues. The CDR3 reads CASSDWETGANVLTF. In DNA form, the CDR3 reads TGTGCCAGCAGTGATTGGGAGACTGGGGCCAACGTCCTGACTTTC.

The chain links TRBV10-3 to TRBJ2-3; the D is unclear. Germline V gene lookup returns CDR1 ENHRY and CDR2 SYGVKD. The V gene lost 3 bases and the J gene lost 0 bases, with 10 bases spanning the gap. CDR3 length: 15 residues. CDR3 coding DNA: TGTGCCATCAGTGATGGCCCCCTTAGCACAGATACGCAGTATTTT. Amino acid sequence: CAISDGPLSTDTQYF.